This is a list of T cell receptor beta chains from one sample in a study of cytomegalovirus exposure and HLA in healthy donors. TCRdb's table, derived via immunoSEQ multiplex PCR, lists solely in-frame clones and lacks some. This table holds about 200,000 clones, 65% to 90% found once. The sample comprised PBMCs. These receptors were taken from a woman aged 25 to 39 in good health and CMV-seronegative. Each CDR3 is given with its conserved first and last residue. Each record gives: clone size, J gene, V gene, D gene, CDR3 DNA, CDR3 protein. D genes are given only for firm matches. A clone size is listed for some rows: how often the clone was seen (once, few, many), or a class if it is expanded.

>-|TRBJ2-1|TRBV27|TRBD1
TGTGCCAGCAGTCTTCTAGGTAGTTGGCAGGCCAAGACAGGGGATTCCTACAATGAGCAGTTCTTC
CASSLLGSWQAKTGDSYNEQFF
>-|TRBJ2-1|TRBV2|TRBD2
TGTGCCAGCAGTGAAGGGGATAGCGGGAGTAGGAATGAGCAGTTCTTC
CASSEGDSGSRNEQFF
>-|TRBJ1-1|TRBV10-3|-
TGTGCCATCAGCGGCGGGGTCGAAGCTTTCTTT
CAISGGVEAFF
>-|TRBJ2-7|TRBV5-1|TRBD1
TGCGCCAGCAGCTCAACACCGGGACAGTCCACCTCCTACGAGCAGTACTTC
CASSSTPGQSTSYEQYF
>-|TRBJ1-1|TRBV6-1|TRBD1
TGTGCCAGCCTTCGGGACAGAAACACTGAAGCTTTCTTT
CASLRDRNTEAFF
>once|TRBJ1-1|TRBV30|-
TGTGCCTGGAGTGTACAACAGTACACTGAAGCTTTCTTT
CAWSVQQYTEAFF
>-|TRBJ2-4|TRBV27|TRBD1
TGTGCCAGCAGTCCAGGGGGCTTCCCATGGAACATTCAGTACTTC
CASSPGGFPWNIQYF
>-|TRBJ2-5|TRBV7-6|-
TGTGCCAGCAGCTCCTCGTACCAAGAGACCCAGTACTTC
CASSSSYQETQYF
>-|TRBJ2-7|TRBV29-1|-
TGCAGCGTTGAGGGCAGGGGCGACGAGCAGTACTTC
CSVEGRGDEQYF
>-|TRBJ2-7|TRBV6-5|TRBD1
TGTGCCAGCAGTTACTCGGGGACAGAATACGAGCAGTACTTC
CASSYSGTEYEQYF
>-|TRBJ2-7|TRBV19|-
TGTGCCAGTAGTATACAGGGGACCCCATACGAGCAGTACTTC
CASSIQGTPYEQYF
>few|TRBJ2-1|TRBV14|TRBD2
TGTGCCAGCAGCCAAGTAAATACTAGCGGGAGCAATGAGCAGTTCTTC
CASSQVNTSGSNEQFF
>-|TRBJ1-5|TRBV6-1|TRBD1
TGTGCCAGCAAACAGACAGGGGGTTCGGCCCAGCATTTT
CASKQTGGSAQHF
>-|TRBJ2-7|TRBV30|TRBD2
TGTGCCTTAAAGCGGGGATTCTCCTACGAGCAGTACTTC
CALKRGFSYEQYF
>-|TRBJ2-3|TRBV18|-
TGTGCCAGCTCACCCAATGATATAAGGCTCGAGAGGAGTATTTTT
CASSPNDIRLERSIF
>-|TRBJ1-2|TRBV5-8|-
TGTGCCAGCAGCTTTTTTCTTAGGGGTACACAAGGTTACACCTTC
CASSFFLRGTQGYTF
>-|TRBJ2-7|TRBV5-5|-
TGTGCCAGCAGTTTCACCCTTTCGGACAGTGAAGCCTACGAGCAGTACTTC
CASSFTLSDSEAYEQYF
>-|TRBJ2-1|TRBV10-1|TRBD2
TGCGCCAGCAGTGTAAGTCTAGCGGGAGAAAATGAGCAGTTCTTC
CASSVSLAGENEQFF
>-|TRBJ2-3|TRBV25-1|-
TGTGCCAGCAGTCCCCGTGGGACTAGCACAGATACGCAGTATTTT
CASSPRGTSTDTQYF
>-|TRBJ2-2|TRBV19|TRBD2
TGTGCCAGTAGTATAGCGAGCGGCGGGGGGCTAACCGGGGAGCTGTTTTTT
CASSIASGGGLTGELFF
>-|TRBJ2-1|TRBV25-1|TRBD2
TGTGCCAGCAGTGAGGCTAGCGGGGGCTACAATGAGCAGTTCTTC
CASSEASGGYNEQFF
>-|TRBJ2-7|TRBV7-8|TRBD2
TGTGCCAGCAGCTTACCTCTGGGGGGGACGGGTACCTACGAGCAGTACTTC
CASSLPLGGTGTYEQYF
>-|TRBJ2-7|TRBV2|TRBD1
TGTGCCAGCAGTCCAACGTGGGACAGGTCGGTGGGAGAGCAGTACTTC
CASSPTWDRSVGEQYF
>-|TRBJ1-1|TRBV29-1|-
TGCAGCGCGGGGGGGGGTCCGAACACTGAAGCTTTCTTT
CSAGGGPNTEAFF
>-|TRBJ2-7|TRBV6-6|TRBD1
TGTGCCAGCAGTTACCCGGACAGGGGAAAGCACGAGCAGTACTTC
CASSYPDRGKHEQYF
>-|TRBJ2-1|TRBV7-3|TRBD2
TGTGCCAGCCGACTAGCGGGGAACAATGAGCAGTTCTTC
CASRLAGNNEQFF
>-|TRBJ2-2|TRBV5-1|-
TGCGCCAGCTCAGGGCTCCTCCCGGGCACCGGGGAGCTGTTTTTT
CASSGLLPGTGELFF
>-|TRBJ2-7|TRBV18|-
TGTGCCAGCTCACCAGGCAGGGCCTCCTACGAGCAGTACTTC
CASSPGRASYEQYF
>-|TRBJ1-5|TRBV18|-
TGTGCCAGCTCACCACCCGGGGTAGGTCAGCCCCAGCATTTT
CASSPPGVGQPQHF
>-|TRBJ2-7|TRBV4-1|-
TGCGCCAGCAGCCATGGCGGTGGGTCCTACGAGCAGTACTTC
CASSHGGGSYEQYF
>-|TRBJ2-5|TRBV11-2|-
TGTGCCAGCAGCCCGGAAGCGGTAGGGGAGACCCAGTACTTC
CASSPEAVGETQYF
>-|TRBJ1-2|TRBV6-5|-
TGTGCCAGCAGCTACAAAGAGACAGCTAACTATGGCTACACCTTC
CASSYKETANYGYTF
>-|TRBJ2-3|TRBV7-9|TRBD2
TGTGCCAGCAGCATCCTAACTAGCGCAGATACGCAGTATTTT
CASSILTSADTQYF
>-|TRBJ2-2|TRBV5-4|-
TGTGCCAGCAGCTTGGCCTCACTCGCTAGTAACACCGGGGAGCTGTTTTTT
CASSLASLASNTGELFF
>-|TRBJ2-3|TRBV27|-
TGTGCCAGCAGTTTAGTCAGGACAGATACGCAGTATTTT
CASSLVRTDTQYF